This T cell receptor beta chain was obtained from a study of T-cell memory formation after mild COVID-19. Whole-study results and caveats: Some SARS-CoV-2-responding clones were already detected in memory before infection. CD4/CD8 balance held among clones contracting day 15 to 85, and later expanders leaned CD4+.

With regard to this clonotype: Its specificity is unknown.

Libraries for TCRalpha and TCRbeta carried sample barcodes and unique molecular identifiers via 5'RACE. TCRdb ran MiXCR on the 5' RACE reads and lists one entry per CDR3 protein. This sample has about 150,000 distinct CDR3 sequences, with around 13% found just once. This clonotype originated in an adult woman who had mild COVID-19 (a few samples of this study predate the infection). Cell type and time point are not known. Sequencing was done on a sample of PBMCs or a T cell subset sorted from them (not recorded which).

CDR3 protein: CASSPRAGSSYEQYF. CDR3 coding DNA: TGTGCCAGCAGCCCTAGGGCAGGGAGCTCCTACGAGCAGTACTTC. The chain employs TRBV7-6 and TRBJ2-7; possibly TRBD1 or TRBD2 for D (5 bases each). Germline CDR1 is SGHVS and CDR2 is FNYEAQ. This CDR3 has 15 amino acids. The V and J ends lost 5 bases and 0 bases respectively, with 14 bases between them.